This T cell receptor beta chain was recovered during a study of cytomegalovirus exposure and HLA in healthy donors. The PCR ran on 60 Vbeta and 13 Jbeta primers. Clones were sequenced by immunoSEQ multiplex PCR, and TCRdb holds only the in-frame ones, with some missing. The sample lists tens of thousands of clones; more than 65% were seen once. Comments on this clone: The antigen remains undetermined.

Overall study results and limits: Among TCR beta chains, those listed as cytomegalovirus-associated numbered over 150.

The J segment lost 1 base and the V segment lost 5 bases, leaving 7 bases of the junction unmatched. This CDR3 has 16 amino acids. CDR1 and CDR2 from the germline V gene are LNHNV and YYDKDF (reference sequence). Sequenced: PBMCs. The source is a man aged 25-45 years in good health and CMV-seronegative. The chain is built from TRBV15 and TRBJ2-3, with 9 bases identical to TRBD2. CDR3: CATSRKTSGGTDTQYF. In DNA form, the CDR3 reads TGTGCCACCAGCCGCAAGACTAGCGGTGGCACAGATACGCAGTATTTT.